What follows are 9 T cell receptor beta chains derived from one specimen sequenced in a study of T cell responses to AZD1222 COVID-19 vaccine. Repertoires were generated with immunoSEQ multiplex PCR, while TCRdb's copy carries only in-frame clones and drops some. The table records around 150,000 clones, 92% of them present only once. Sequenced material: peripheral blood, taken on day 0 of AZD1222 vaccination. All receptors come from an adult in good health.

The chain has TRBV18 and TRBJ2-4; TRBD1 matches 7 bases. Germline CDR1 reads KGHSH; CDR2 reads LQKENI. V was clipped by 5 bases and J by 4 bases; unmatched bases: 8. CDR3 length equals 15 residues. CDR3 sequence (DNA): TGTGCCAGCTCAACTACCGGGACAGAAAAAAACATTCAGTACTTC. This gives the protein CASSTTGTEKNIQYF.

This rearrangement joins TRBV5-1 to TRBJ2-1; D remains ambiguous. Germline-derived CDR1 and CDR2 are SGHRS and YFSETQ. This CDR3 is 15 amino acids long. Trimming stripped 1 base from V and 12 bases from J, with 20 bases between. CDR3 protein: CASSLSPGPLQGQFF. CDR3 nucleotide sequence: TGCGCCAGCAGCTTGTCCCCTGGTCCCCTACAAGGGCAGTTCTTC.

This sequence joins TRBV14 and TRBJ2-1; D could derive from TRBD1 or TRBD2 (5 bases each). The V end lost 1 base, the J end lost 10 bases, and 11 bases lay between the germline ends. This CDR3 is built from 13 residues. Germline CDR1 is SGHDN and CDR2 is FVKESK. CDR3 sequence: CASSQGGVGEQFF. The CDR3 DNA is TGTGCCAGCAGCCAAGGAGGGGTGGGAGAGCAGTTCTTC. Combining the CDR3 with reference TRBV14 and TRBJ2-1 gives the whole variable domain EAGVTQFPSHSVIEKGQTVTLRCDPISGHDNLYWYRRVMGKEIKFLLHFVKESKQDESGMPNNRFLAERTGGTYSTLKVQPAELEDSGVYFCASSQGGVGEQFFGPGTRLTVL.

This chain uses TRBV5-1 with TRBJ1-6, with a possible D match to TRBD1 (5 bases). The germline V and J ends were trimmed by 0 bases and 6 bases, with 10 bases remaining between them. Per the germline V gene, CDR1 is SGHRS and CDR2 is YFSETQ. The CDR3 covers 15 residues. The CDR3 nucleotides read TGCGCCAGCAGCTTGGTTGGAGACAGTAATTCACCCCTCCACTTT. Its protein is CASSLVGDSNSPLHF.

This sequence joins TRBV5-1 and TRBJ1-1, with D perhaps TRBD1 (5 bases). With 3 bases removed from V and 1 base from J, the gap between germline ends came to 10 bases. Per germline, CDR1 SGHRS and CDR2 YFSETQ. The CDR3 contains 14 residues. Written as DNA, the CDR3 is TGCGCCAGCAGCTGGGGGACGGAGAACACTGAAGCTTTCTTT. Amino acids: CASSWGTENTEAFF. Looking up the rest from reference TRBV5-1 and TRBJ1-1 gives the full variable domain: KAGVTQTPRYLIKTRGQQVTLSCSPISGHRSVSWYQQTPGQGLQFLFEYFSETQRNKGNFPGRFSGRQFSNSRSEMNVSTLELGDSALYLCASSWGTENTEAFFGQGTRLTVV.

The CDR3 DNA reads as TGTGCCAGCAGCTTGGATCGAGGCTATTGGAACACCGGGGAGCTGTTTTTT. It yields the protein CASSLDRGYWNTGELFF. The chain recombines TRBV5-8 with TRBJ2-2, with D uncertain. The CDR3 totals 17 residues. The germline gives CDR1 SGHTS, CDR2 YDEGEE. Trimming shortened V by 0 bases and J by 1 base, and 13 bases separated the two germline ends. Looking up the rest from reference TRBV5-8 and TRBJ2-2 gives the full variable domain: EAGVTQSPTHLIKTRGQQATLRCSPISGHTSVYWYQQALGLGLQFLLWYDEGEERNRGNFPPRFSGRQFPNYSSELNVNALELEDSALYLCASSLDRGYWNTGELFFGEGSRLTVL.

The CDR3 bases are TGTGCCAGCAGCCAAGGAGACAGGGGGCGCTTGGAGACCCAGTACTTC. Translated: CASSQGDRGRLETQYF. This chain joins TRBV14 and TRBJ2-5; 10 positions match TRBD1. Looked up from germline, CDR1 is SGHDN and CDR2 is FVKESK. J was trimmed by 5 bases and V by 1 base; bases with no gene match: 7. This CDR3 is built from 16 residues.

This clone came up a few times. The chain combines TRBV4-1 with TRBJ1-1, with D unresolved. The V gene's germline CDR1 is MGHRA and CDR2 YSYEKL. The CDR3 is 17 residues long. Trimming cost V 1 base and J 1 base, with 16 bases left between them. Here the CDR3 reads CASSQGSGHRPNTEAFF. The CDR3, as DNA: TGCGCCAGCAGCCAAGGTTCGGGCCACCGCCCGAACACTGAAGCTTTCTTT.

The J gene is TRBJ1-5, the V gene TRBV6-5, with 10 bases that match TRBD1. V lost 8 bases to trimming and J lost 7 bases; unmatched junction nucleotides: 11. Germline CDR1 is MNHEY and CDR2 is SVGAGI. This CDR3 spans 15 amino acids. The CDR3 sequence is CASAEPGQGNQPQHF. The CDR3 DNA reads TGTGCCAGCGCCGAACCGGGACAGGGGAACCAGCCCCAGCATTTT.